This note documents a single T cell receptor (beta chain) sequence. Its antigen target is currently unknown. Base qualities are not at hand, and no much larger clone is one base apart. The data originate from a study of T cell responses to AZD1222 COVID-19 vaccine (dated by TCRdb to about 2021). Notes on the research overall: AZD1222 recipients whose second dose came at about 4 weeks and those whose second dose came at about 12 weeks were combined into one group, since spike-specific TCR depth and breadth did not differ between the two schedules. A total of 233 trial participants underwent TCR sequencing, of whom roughly 210 had received two doses of AZD1222 and some 26 had received two doses of the MenACWY control vaccine. Trial participants were enrolled by age into subgroups of 18-55, 56-69 and 70-plus years, and about 150, 27 and 61 TCR-sequenced participants, respectively, were included in these subgroups. Overall study results and their limits: Only a handful of AZD1222 recipients were SARS-CoV-2 seropositive at baseline, limiting conclusions about previously exposed vaccinees. In the small 56-69-year group, the increase in depth fell short of significance, most likely because of low power. Because no samples from the day 14 peak response were available, repertoires could be characterized only after the peak T cell response. Spike-specific TCR breadth and depth rose significantly after two AZD1222 doses compared with day 0 and with MenACWY recipients. Most participants were white British and females outnumbered males, and the authors suggested that clonal diversity may have been underestimated. Reportedly, close to half of the unique spike-specific TCRs recognized epitopes lying outside the regions that are mutated in the B.1.351 and B.1.1.7 variants. The vaccine-associated CD4 TCRs covered the entire spike protein, and the dominant responses fell in regions 160-218 and 743-854.

The CDR3 regions of human TCRbeta chains were analyzed by immunosequencing. The paper's processing steps were these. TCRs in the repertoires were matched against a reference library of SARS-CoV-2-specific TCRs that had been generated with the MIRA antigen-specificity platform. Breadth was defined as the fraction of unique TCRs that were SARS-CoV-2-associated, and depth was defined as the fraction of total T cells that were SARS-CoV-2-associated. Using the MIRA data, each spike-specific TCR was mapped to the spike region that the TCR reacts to and placed in a CD4 or CD8 class. Log10-transformed breadth and depth values were compared by one-way ANOVA with Sidak's multiple comparisons tests. The table comes from immuneACCESS by way of TCRdb, which keeps in-frame sequences with V and J called. Part of the clones is missing from these tables; in studies checked, under half for an unresolved V gene and the rest for unknown reasons. V, J and clone size were drawn from that table, and D and trimming were deduced from the DNA. This sample gives around 130,000 clones in total; around nine tenths of them show up just once. Over 2.5% of the sample rests with the top ten.

Via the germline V gene (reference sequence), CDR1 is SEHNR and CDR2 FQNEAQ. V is trimmed back by 5 bases and J by 1 base, and the junction contains 3 bases that no gene match accounts for. The cysteine opens and the phenylalanine closes a CDR3 of 14 amino acids. Only the CDR3 region is kept as DNA, spanning 42 bases read in frame from base 1. The time point label for this specimen denotes: baseline before first vaccination. The vaccinee samples were drawn from two UK trials, COV001 and COV002, one of which was a single-blind randomized controlled phase 2/3 trial testing AZD1222 (ChAdOx1 nCoV-19) in healthy adults. Trial participant PBMC samples were collected at day 0 and day 28 after the second dose for TCRbeta chain sequencing.

The sequence links TRBV7-9 to TRBJ1-1; 8 central nucleotides agree with TRBD1. This receptor was taken from an adult in good health. Source: peripheral blood, taken on day 0 of AZD1222 vaccination. The nucleotides read TGTGCCAGCAGCAGCGACAGGGGGAACACTGAAGCTTTCTTT. The translation is CASSSDRGNTEAFF. The CDR3, completed at both ends by the reference TRBV7-9 and TRBJ1-1 genes, gives the full variable domain DTGVSQNPRHKITKRGQNVTFRCDPISEHNRLYWYRQTLGQGPEFLTYFQNEAQLEKSRLLSDRFSAERPKGSFSTLEIQRTEQGDSAMYLCASSSDRGNTEAFFGQGTRLTVV.